The table lists the clone carrying this T cell receptor beta chain with a few counts. This sample is part of a study of blood T cell repertoires in COVID-19. Study-wide context: Samples taken during acute and convalescent COVID-19 were collected in the United States, Italy and Spain.

The CDR3 is made up of 13 amino acids. Germline lookup yields CDR1 SEHNR and CDR2 FQNEAQ (reference sequence). Losses at the gene ends were 7 bases for V and 1 base for J; bases not matched to a gene: 3. TCRdb's copy holds only in-frame clones and misses some; the assay was immunoSEQ multiplex PCR. In the table there are 210,000 or so clones, 80% of which are singletons. The V and J genes are TRBV7-9 and TRBJ1-1; 7 bases fit TRBD1. Sequences were obtained from PBMCs or T cells enriched from blood (not recorded which). This receptor was identified in a man aged 30 to 45 with acute COVID-19. The CDR3 region has the DNA TGTGCCAGCAACTCAGGGGGGAACACTGAAGCTTTCTTT. It yields the protein CASNSGGNTEAFF.